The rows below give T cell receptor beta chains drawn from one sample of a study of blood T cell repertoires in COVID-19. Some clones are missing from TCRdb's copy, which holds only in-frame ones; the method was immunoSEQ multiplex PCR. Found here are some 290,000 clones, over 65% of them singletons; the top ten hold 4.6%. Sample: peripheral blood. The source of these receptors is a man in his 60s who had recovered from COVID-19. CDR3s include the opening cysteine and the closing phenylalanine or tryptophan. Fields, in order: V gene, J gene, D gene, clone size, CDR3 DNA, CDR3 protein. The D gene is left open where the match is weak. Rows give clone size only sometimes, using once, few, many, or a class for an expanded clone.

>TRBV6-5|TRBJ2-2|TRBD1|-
TGTGCCAGCAGTTCGACCGGGACAGACGTGTCCGGGGAGCTGTTTTTT
CASSSTGTDVSGELFF
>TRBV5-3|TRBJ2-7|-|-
TGTGCCAGAAGCAGGGGGAAAATCGGGCACCTGGGAGAGCAGTACTTC
CARSRGKIGHLGEQYF
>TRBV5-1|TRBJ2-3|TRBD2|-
TGCGCCAGCAGCAACATAGCGGGAGGGGAAGATACGCAGTATTTT
CASSNIAGGEDTQYF
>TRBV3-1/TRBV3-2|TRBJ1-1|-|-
TGTGCCAGCGTTTCGGGGGTGGAAGCTTTCTTT
CASVSGVEAFF
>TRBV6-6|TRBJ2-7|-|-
TGTGCCAGCAGCCCCTTCGGGGCCGGGGGTGAGCAGTACTTC
CASSPFGAGGEQYF
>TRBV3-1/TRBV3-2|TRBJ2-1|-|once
TGTGCCAGCAGCCCCAGACTAGGGCGTAGGAATGAGCAGTTCTTC
CASSPRLGRRNEQFF
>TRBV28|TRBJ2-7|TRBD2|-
TGTGCCAGCAGTTTCGAGCGGGAGATACCCTACGAGCAGTACTTC
CASSFEREIPYEQYF
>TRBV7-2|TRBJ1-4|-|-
TGTGCCAGCAGCTTAATTGCCGGACACTTAAATGAAAAACTGTTTTTT
CASSLIAGHLNEKLFF
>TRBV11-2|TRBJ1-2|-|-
TGTGCCAGCAGCTTTTCAAGGGGAGGCTATGGCTACACCTTC
CASSFSRGGYGYTF
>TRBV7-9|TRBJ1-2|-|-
TGTGCCAGCAGCTCGAACTATGGCTACACCTTC
CASSSNYGYTF
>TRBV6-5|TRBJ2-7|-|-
TGTGCCAGCAGCCAGGACAGCTACTACGAGCAGTACTTC
CASSQDSYYEQYF
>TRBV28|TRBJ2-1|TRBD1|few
TGTGCCAGCAGTGAACCGGGACAGGGGACCTACAATGAGCAGTTCTTC
CASSEPGQGTYNEQFF
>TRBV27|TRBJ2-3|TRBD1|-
TGTGCCAGCAGTTGGAATTTAGGGACAGGGAGCACAGATACGCAGTATTTT
CASSWNLGTGSTDTQYF
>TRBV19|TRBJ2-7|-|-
TGTGCCAGTAGTAGACCCGGTCGGGGGTCCTACGAGCAGTACTTC
CASSRPGRGSYEQYF
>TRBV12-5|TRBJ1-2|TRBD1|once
TGTGCTAGTGGTCCAACCGACAGGGGGCGCAACTATGGCTACACCTTC
CASGPTDRGRNYGYTF
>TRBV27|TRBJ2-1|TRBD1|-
TGTGCCAGCAGTTCAGACAGGGGTTCCTACAATGAGCAGTTCTTC
CASSSDRGSYNEQFF
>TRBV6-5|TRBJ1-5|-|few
TGTGCCAGCAGTTTGTTCCAGAATCAGCCCCAGCATTTT
CASSLFQNQPQHF
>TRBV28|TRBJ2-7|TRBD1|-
TGTGCCAGCAGTTATACAGGGGGCCGGTACGAGCAGTACTTC
CASSYTGGRYEQYF
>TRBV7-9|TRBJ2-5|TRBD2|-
TGTGCCAGCAGCGCCACCCGGACTAGCGGGAGTGAAGAGACCCAGTACTTC
CASSATRTSGSEETQYF
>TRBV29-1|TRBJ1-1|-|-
TGCAGCGTGGAGTCCCTCCCGAACACTGAAGCTTTCTTT
CSVESLPNTEAFF
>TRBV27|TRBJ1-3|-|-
TGTGCCAGCAGTTCTCACTCAATACCGGGAGTGGGAAACACCATATATTTT
CASSSHSIPGVGNTIYF
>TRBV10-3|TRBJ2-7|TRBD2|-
TGTGCCATCAGGGGGACTAGCGTGAGCTCCTACGAGCAGTACTTC
CAIRGTSVSSYEQYF
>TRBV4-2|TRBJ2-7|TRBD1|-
TGTGCCAGCAGCCCGACAGGGAAGAGCTCCTACGAGCAGTACTTC
CASSPTGKSSYEQYF
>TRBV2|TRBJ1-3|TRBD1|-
TGTGCCAGCAGCAAGGACAGGGGAAACACCATATATTTT
CASSKDRGNTIYF
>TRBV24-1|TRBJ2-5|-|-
TGTGCCACCAGTGATTTCGGCGGAGAGACCCAGTACTTC
CATSDFGGETQYF
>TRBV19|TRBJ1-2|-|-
TGTGCCAGTAGTCCAGGGCTGAATGGCTACACCTTC
CASSPGLNGYTF
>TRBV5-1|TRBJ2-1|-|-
TGCGCCAGTTCACGGGAAGGTGCGGATCAGCAGTTCTTC
CASSREGADQQFF
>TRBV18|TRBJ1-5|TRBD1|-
TGTGCCAGCTCACCAACCAGGGGGAATAGCAATCAGCCCCAGCATTTT
CASSPTRGNSNQPQHF
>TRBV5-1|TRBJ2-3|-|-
TGCGCCAGCAGCTTGGATGGCGGTGGAAGCACAGATACGCAGTATTTT
CASSLDGGGSTDTQYF
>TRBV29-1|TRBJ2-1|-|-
TGCAGCGTTGAATCGACCGGGTACTCGCAGTTCTTC
CSVESTGYSQFF
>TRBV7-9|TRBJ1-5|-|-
TGTGCCAGCAGCCTCGGGACTGCCACTAGCAATCAGCCCCAGCATTTT
CASSLGTATSNQPQHF
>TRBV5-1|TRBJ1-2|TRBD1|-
TGCGCCAGCAGCGGTATGGACTGGACAGGTTCTTATGGCTACACCTTC
CASSGMDWTGSYGYTF
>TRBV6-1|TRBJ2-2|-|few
TGTGCCAGCAGTGATCGCGGGACGGACACCGGGGAGCTGTTTTTT
CASSDRGTDTGELFF
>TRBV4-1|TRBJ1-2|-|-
TGCGCCAGCAGCCCCGGACAGCTGAACTATGGCTACACCTTC
CASSPGQLNYGYTF
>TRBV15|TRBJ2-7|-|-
TGTGCCACCAGCAGCCCAGGGTTGTCCTACGAGCAGTACTTC
CATSSPGLSYEQYF
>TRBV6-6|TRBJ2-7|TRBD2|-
TGTGCCAGCAGTCCCCGGGGCCCGCTAGCGGGGGGAAACTACGAGCAGTACTTC
CASSPRGPLAGGNYEQYF
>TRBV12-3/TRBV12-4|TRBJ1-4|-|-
TGTGCCAGCAGTTTGTCGGGGGGAAAACTGTTTTTT
CASSLSGGKLFF
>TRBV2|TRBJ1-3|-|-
TGTGCCAGCAGTGAACAGGGGTCTCGAAACACCATATATTTT
CASSEQGSRNTIYF
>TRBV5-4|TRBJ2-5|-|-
TGTGCCAGCAGCCTACCGAGAGAGCAAGAGACCCAGTACTTC
CASSLPREQETQYF
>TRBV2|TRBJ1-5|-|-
TGTGCCAGCAGTGATCAGTTGGGCAATCAGCCCCAGCATTTT
CASSDQLGNQPQHF
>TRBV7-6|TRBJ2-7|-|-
TGTGCCAGCAGCTTAGGGGCGGGCGGACCCTACGAGCAGTACTTC
CASSLGAGGPYEQYF
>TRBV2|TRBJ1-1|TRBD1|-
TGTGCCAGCAGCAGGGACAGCCTCACTGAAGCTTTCTTT
CASSRDSLTEAFF
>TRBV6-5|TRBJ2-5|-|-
TGTGCCAGCAACAGGGGGAGGGAAGAGACCCAGTACTTC
CASNRGREETQYF
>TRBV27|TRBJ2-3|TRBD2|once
TGTGCCAGCAGTAACTTTAGCGGGAGAGTCTCAGATACGCAGTATTTT
CASSNFSGRVSDTQYF
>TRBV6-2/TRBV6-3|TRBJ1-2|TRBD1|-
TGTGCCAGCAGTTCCCCGGGACAGGGGGACTATGGCTACACCTTC
CASSSPGQGDYGYTF
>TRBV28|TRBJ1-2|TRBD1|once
TGTGCCTTGTCCGGGACAGGAAGGAACTATGGCTACACCTTC
CALSGTGRNYGYTF
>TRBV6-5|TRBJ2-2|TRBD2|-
TGTGCCAGCAGTTTGCGCGGGAGACTTAATACCGGGGAGCTGTTTTTT
CASSLRGRLNTGELFF
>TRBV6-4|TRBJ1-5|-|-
TGTGCCAGCAGTTCCAGTCTTAATCAGCCCCAGCATTTT
CASSSSLNQPQHF
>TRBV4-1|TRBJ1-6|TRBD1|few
TGCGCCAGCAGCCACGGACAGGGATTAGATTCACCCCTCCACTTT
CASSHGQGLDSPLHF